The clone carrying this TCR beta chain was seen ten or more times. This specimen comes from a study of T cell repertoires in cytomegalovirus infection. Via MiXCR, TCRdb re-called the reads, giving one row per CDR3 protein. The data contain under 600,000 distinct CDR3 sequences, approximately 15% of them singletons. CDR3 length: 19 residues. V lost 5 bases to trimming and J lost 0 bases; unmatched junction nucleotides: 14. CDR1 and CDR2 from the germline V gene are MNHEY and SVGAGI. The sequencing sample was made of CD8+ T cells from PBMCs. The rearrangement links TRBV6-5 to TRBJ2-1; 9 bases line up with TRBD2. The receptor's source is a human donor in good health (CMV status not recorded). Some clones in this sample may be carry-over from other donors' samples. DNA of the CDR3: TGTGCCAGCAGTAACCCTAGCGGGGAGGTCGATAGCTCCTACAATGAGCAGTTCTTC. Translated: CASSNPSGEVDSSYNEQFF.